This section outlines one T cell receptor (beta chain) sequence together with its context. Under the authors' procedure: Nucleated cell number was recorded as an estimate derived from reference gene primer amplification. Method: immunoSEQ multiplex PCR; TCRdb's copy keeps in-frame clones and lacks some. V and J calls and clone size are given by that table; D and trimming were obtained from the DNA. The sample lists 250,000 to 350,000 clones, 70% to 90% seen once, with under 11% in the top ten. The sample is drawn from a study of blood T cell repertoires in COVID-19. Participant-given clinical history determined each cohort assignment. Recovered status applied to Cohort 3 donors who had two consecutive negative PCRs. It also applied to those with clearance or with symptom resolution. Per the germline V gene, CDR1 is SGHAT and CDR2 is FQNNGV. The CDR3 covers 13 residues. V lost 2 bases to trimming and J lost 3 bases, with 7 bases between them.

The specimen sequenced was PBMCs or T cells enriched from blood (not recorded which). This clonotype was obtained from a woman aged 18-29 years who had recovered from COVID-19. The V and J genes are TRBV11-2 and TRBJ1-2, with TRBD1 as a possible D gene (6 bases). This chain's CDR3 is CASSLTGHYGYTF. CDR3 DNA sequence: TGTGCCAGCAGCTTAACAGGGCACTATGGCTACACCTTC.